One sample yielded the 17 T cell receptor beta chains listed below, sequenced in a study of cytomegalovirus exposure and HLA in healthy donors (dated by TCRdb to about 2017). The protocol used for the library was the immunoSEQ multiplex PCR assay. The multiplex PCR relied on a mix of 60 forward primers for TCR Vbeta segments and 13 reverse primers for TCR Jbeta segments. Drawn from immuneACCESS, this table holds only the in-frame rearrangements with V and J called that TCRdb kept. Clones are partly lost; checked studies trace under half to an unresolved V gene and leave the rest unexplained. Recorded for this sample are 150,000 or so clones; less than 65% of them occurred a single time. The ten largest clonotypes hold roughly 3.1% of the sample. The sequenced sample was PBMCs. These receptors were collected from a woman aged 25-40 years in good health and CMV-seropositive.

This sequence joins TRBV30 and TRBJ1-1; D unresolved. Germline V gene data show CDR1 as GTSNPN and CDR2 as SVGIG (reference sequence). Trimming cost V 0 bases and J 7 bases, with 12 bases left between them. The CDR3 sequence is 13 residues long. CDR3 residues: CAWSVTPQVEAFF. DNA of the CDR3: TGTGCCTGGAGTGTGACCCCCCAGGTTGAAGCTTTCTTT.

This clone occurred a few times. The CDR3 nucleotides are TGTGCCAGCAGGTCCCAGGGGGCGGCGGGCGGCTACACCTTC. Protein: CASRSQGAAGGYTF. V is TRBV2 and J is TRBJ1-2; 8 bases match TRBD1. The V gene end was trimmed by 6 bases and the J gene end by 8 bases; junction bases not matched to a gene: 11. The CDR3 loop spans 14 amino acids. Germline V lookup: CDR1 SNHLY, CDR2 FYNNEI.

This clone has only one observation. The CDR3 DNA reads as TGTGCCAGCAGCCATTCACAGGGGGCGGCCTATGGCTACACCTTC. Its translation is CASSHSQGAAYGYTF. This chain uses TRBV4-2 with TRBJ1-2, with TRBD1 matching over 9 bases. V shed 3 bases, J shed 4 bases, and the junction held 6 bases outside the gene matches. The CDR3 sequence is 15 residues long. Germline assignment: CDR1 LGHNA and CDR2 YNFKEQ.

There are a few counts of this clone. This chain uses TRBV6-1 with TRBJ1-4, with 7 bases aligning to TRBD1. The CDR3 runs to 17 residues. The V segment lost 2 bases and the J segment 3 bases; nucleotides outside the gene matches: 9. The V gene's germline CDR1 is MNHNS and CDR2 SASEGT. CDR3 in DNA: TGTGCCAGCAGTGAATCGTCTTGGGACAGATCTAATGAAAAACTGTTTTTT. This gives the protein CASSESSWDRSNEKLFF.

This chain joins TRBV30 and TRBJ2-4; 9 bases line up with TRBD2. There are 14 residues in the CDR3. V was clipped by 4 bases and J by 4 bases; unmatched bases: 5. Germline V gene lookup returns CDR1 GTSNPN and CDR2 SVGIG (reference sequence). The CDR3 is CAWNSGGPKNIQYF. CDR3 in DNA: TGTGCCTGGAATAGCGGGGGCCCAAAAAACATTCAGTACTTC.

J is TRBJ2-7 and V is TRBV6-5, with 8 positions matching TRBD2. The germline V gene encodes CDR1 MNHEY and CDR2 SVGAGI. V lost 4 bases to trimming and J lost 4 bases; unmatched junction nucleotides: 9. The CDR3 sequence is 15 residues long. In DNA, the CDR3 is TGTGCCAGCAGTTTCGAAGCGGGAGATAGTTACGAGCAGTACTTC. Translation: CASSFEAGDSYEQYF.

The chain couples TRBV27 to TRBJ1-1; D gene uncertain. Looked up from germline, CDR1 is MNHEY and CDR2 is SMNVEV (reference sequence). Trimming took 0 bases from V and 5 from J, leaving 7 bases between them. The CDR3 is 13 residues long. The DNA of the CDR3 is TGTGCCAGCAGTTTATCGATTAGAACTGAAGCTTTCTTT. Its translation is CASSLSIRTEAFF.

This clone was detected only a few times. The V call is TRBV5-1, the J call TRBJ2-5; TRBD2 aligns across 7 bases. The germline gives CDR1 SGHRS, CDR2 YFSETQ. V lost 4 bases to trimming and J lost 5 bases; unmatched junction nucleotides: 14. The length of the CDR3 is 16 residues. This CDR3 is CASSVGTNPSRETQYF. The CDR3 bases are TGCGCCAGCAGCGTAGGGACTAACCCGTCGAGGGAGACCCAGTACTTC.

The CDR3 region is CASSVSGFTEAFF. CDR3 coding DNA: TGTGCCAGCAGCGTATCGGGATTCACTGAAGCTTTCTTT. V and J are TRBV9 and TRBJ1-1; D gene unclear. V lost 1 base and J 4 bases, leaving 8 bases between the germline ends. The CDR3 extends over 13 amino acids. Per germline, CDR1 SGDLS and CDR2 YYNGEE.

This clone was seen more than once but under ten times. J is TRBJ1-6 and V is TRBV6-1; unclear D gene. Germline V gives CDR1 MNHNS, CDR2 SASEGT. The CDR3 has 16 amino acids. V lost 4 bases and J 0 bases, leaving 10 bases between the germline ends. The CDR3 here is CASSVPQNSYNSPLHF. The CDR3 DNA is TGTGCCAGCAGTGTTCCACAGAACTCCTATAATTCACCCCTCCACTTT.

This chain uses TRBV2 with TRBJ1-6, with 7 bases matching TRBD1. J was trimmed by 0 bases and V by 11 bases; bases with no gene match: 4. The CDR3 is 14 amino acids. Germline lookup yields CDR1 SNHLY and CDR2 FYNNEI. The CDR3 sequence is CAGSGGSYNSPLHF. The CDR3 DNA follows: TGTGCCGGATCAGGGGGCTCCTATAATTCACCCCTCCACTTT.

The genes are TRBV9 and TRBJ1-3, with unresolved D. From germline, CDR1 is SGDLS and CDR2 YYNGEE. V lost 4 bases and J 2 bases, leaving 25 bases between the germline ends. The CDR3 length is 19 residues. The CDR3 region is CASSPIPSGSFGPGNTIYF. CDR3 coding DNA: TGTGCCAGCAGCCCCATCCCTTCGGGGAGCTTTGGACCTGGAAACACCATATATTTT.

The V call is TRBV2, the J call TRBJ2-7, with TRBD1 matching over 7 bases. The length of the CDR3 is 13 residues. The V and J ends lost 6 bases and 3 bases, in that order; junction bases with no gene match: 5. CDR1 SNHLY and CDR2 FYNNEI come from the germline V gene. DNA of the CDR3: TGTGCCAGCAGGACAGGGAATTTCTACGAGCAGTACTTC. This gives the protein CASRTGNFYEQYF.

This chain connects TRBV9 to TRBJ2-3; 13 bases fit TRBD2. Germline loops: CDR1 SGDLS, CDR2 YYNGEE. V shed 0 bases, J shed 9 bases, and the junction held 7 bases outside the gene matches. The CDR3 length is 16 residues. In nucleotides, the CDR3 is TGTGCCAGCAGCGTAGCCACTAGCGGGGGGGCCAACACGCAGTATTTT. Its protein is CASSVATSGGANTQYF. Full variable domain (remainder filled in from reference TRBV9 and TRBJ2-3): DSGVTQTPKHLITATGQRVTLRCSPRSGDLSVYWYQQSLDQGLQFLIQYYNGEERAKGNILERFSAQQFPDLHSELNLSSLELGDSALYFCASSVATSGGANTQYFGPGTRLTVL.

This clone was counted only a few times. The J gene is TRBJ1-1, the V gene TRBV18; 7 bases match TRBD1. Germline values: CDR1 KGHSH, CDR2 LQKENI. The V and J ends lost 5 bases and 1 base, in that order; junction bases with no gene match: 7. The CDR3 sequence is 15 residues long. The CDR3 here is CASSVGGFGNTEAFF. The CDR3, as DNA: TGTGCCAGCTCAGTAGGGGGCTTTGGGAACACTGAAGCTTTCTTT.

The V gene is TRBV5-1, the J gene TRBJ1-3, with TRBD1 matching 8 bases. J gave up 9 bases and V 3 bases, and 11 bases lay outside the gene matches. The CDR3 is 15 residues long. Germline CDR1 is SGHRS and CDR2 is YFSETQ. CDR3 region: CASSWSDRDRGTIYF. Here the CDR3 DNA reads TGCGCCAGCAGCTGGTCGGACAGGGATCGGGGCACCATATATTTT.

J is TRBJ2-2 and V is TRBV30; the match to TRBD2 covers 11 bases. The junction had 4 bases not matched to a gene; V was cut back by 3 bases and J by 4 bases. CDR1 and CDR2 (germline): GTSNPN, SVGIG (reference sequence). This CDR3 region has 15 residues. This CDR3 reads CAWRVAGGSTGELFF. The CDR3 DNA reads TGTGCCTGGAGGGTAGCGGGAGGGTCCACCGGGGAGCTGTTTTTT.